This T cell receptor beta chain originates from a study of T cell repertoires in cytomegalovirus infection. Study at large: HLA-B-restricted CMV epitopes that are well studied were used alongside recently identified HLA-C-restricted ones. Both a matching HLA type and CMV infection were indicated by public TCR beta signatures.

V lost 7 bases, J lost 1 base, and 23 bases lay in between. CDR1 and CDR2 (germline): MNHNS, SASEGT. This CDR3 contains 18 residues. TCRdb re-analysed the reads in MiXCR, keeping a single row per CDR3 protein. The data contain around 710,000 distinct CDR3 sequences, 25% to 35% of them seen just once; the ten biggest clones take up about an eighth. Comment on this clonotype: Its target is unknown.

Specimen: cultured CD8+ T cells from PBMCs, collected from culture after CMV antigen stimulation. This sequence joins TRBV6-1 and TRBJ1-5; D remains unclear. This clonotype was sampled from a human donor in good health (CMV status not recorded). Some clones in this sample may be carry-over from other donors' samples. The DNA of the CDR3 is TGTGCCAGCATATTTAGGTGGGCCCCTCCGGGGAGCAATCAGCCCCAGCATTTT. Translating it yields CASIFRWAPPGSNQPQHF.